This T cell receptor beta chain was retrieved from a study of early T cells in non-severe SARS-CoV-2 infection. Germline V gene lookup returns CDR1 KGHSH and CDR2 LQKENI. Trimming removed 2 bases from V and 1 base from J, with 6 bases in between. This CDR3 contains 14 residues. TCRdb processed the 5' RACE reads anew with MiXCR; each CDR3 protein has one entry. The sample records about 60,000 distinct CDR3 sequences, around 13% being singletons. This clonotype was detected many times. This receptor was obtained from an adult who was a healthcare worker with PCR-confirmed SARS-CoV-2 infection or an uninfected control (not recorded which). Sequencing was done on a sample of whole blood. The V and J genes are TRBV18 and TRBJ1-5; D is ambiguous. The CDR3 is CASSPEQSNQPQHF. The CDR3 DNA sequence: TGTGCCAGCTCACCAGAACAGAGCAATCAGCCCCAGCATTTT.